These 17 T cell receptor beta chains came from one sample sequenced in a study of T cells in Graves' hyperthyroidism and ophthalmopathy. It was RNA transcripts that yielded the amplified TCR beta CDR3 regions. In the first-round RT-PCR of the TCR CDR3, the HTBI primer set was used. TCRdb reprocessed the multiplex PCR reads via MiXCR and lists one record per CDR3 protein. Of fewer than 500,000 distinct CDR3 sequences listed, over 12% are singletons. Sequencing was done on a sample of blood. These receptors all come from a man between 18 and 35 years old with Graves' ophthalmopathy.

This clonotype has at least ten counts. V and J are TRBV20-1 and TRBJ2-7; tentative D call: TRBD1 (7 bases). CDR1 and CDR2 (germline): DFQATT, SNEGSKA (reference sequence). Trimming stripped 3 bases from V and 2 bases from J, with 14 bases between. The CDR3 has 14 amino acids. CDR3 sequence reads: CSARDAGQPYEQYF. CDR3 in DNA: TGCAGTGCTAGGGATGCGGGACAGCCCTACGAGCAGTACTTC.

This clonotype was picked up many times. This chain links TRBV3-1 with TRBJ2-5; TRBD2 agrees at 11 bases. The CDR3 contains 16 residues. The germline CDR1 and CDR2 sequences are LGHDT and YNNKEL (reference sequence). Trimming at V came to 4 bases and at J to 5 bases, leaving 9 bases not matched to a gene. The CDR3 nucleotides are TGTGCCAGCAGCCCGAGGACTAGCGGGTCGGCGGAGACCCAGTACTTC. Encoded protein: CASSPRTSGSAETQYF.

This clonotype was picked up a small number of times. This chain connects TRBV10-3 to TRBJ1-2, with 9 bases lining up with TRBD1. The CDR3 is made up of 19 amino acids. The V gene's germline CDR1 is ENHRY and CDR2 SYGVKD. Unmatched junction bases numbered 15, after V lost 0 bases and J lost 4 bases. CDR3 amino acids: CAISESSLTGGTISYGYTF. CDR3 nucleotides: TGTGCCATCAGTGAGTCCTCCTTGACAGGGGGAACCATTTCCTATGGCTACACCTTC.

The chain couples TRBV7-8 to TRBJ2-2, with D unclear. The CDR3 covers 16 residues. The V and J ends lost 1 base and 0 bases respectively, with 9 bases between them. The germline V gene has CDR1 SGHVS and CDR2 FQNEAQ. The CDR3 nucleotides read TGTGCCAGCAGCTTAGTTCTGGCGGCGAACACCGGGGAGCTGTTTTTT. Its protein product is CASSLVLAANTGELFF.

This chain links TRBV30 with TRBJ1-3; maybe TRBD1 (5 bases). Germline V gives CDR1 GTSNPN, CDR2 SVGIG (reference sequence). This CDR3 has 16 amino acids. V lost 2 bases, J lost 2 bases, and 16 bases lay in between. The CDR3 region is CAWSFFSGSAGNTIYF. The CDR3, as DNA: TGTGCCTGGAGTTTCTTCTCAGGGTCTGCTGGAAACACCATATATTTT.

This chain uses TRBV20-1 with TRBJ1-6; D may be TRBD1 (5 bases). The CDR3 contains 16 residues. V lost 7 bases, J lost 10 bases, and 26 bases lay in between. Per germline, CDR1 DFQATT and CDR2 SNEGSKA (reference sequence). CDR3 coding DNA: TGCAGTGTTCCTGGGCAGCCAGGACAAGGGAGATCACCCCTCCACTTT. It is translated as CSVPGQPGQGRSPLHF.

This clonotype was observed many times. The chain is built from TRBV7-3 and TRBJ2-5, with 10 bases aligning to TRBD2. The J segment lost 5 bases and the V segment lost 6 bases, leaving 6 bases of the junction unmatched. Germline CDR1 and CDR2: SGHTA and FQGTGA. The CDR3 runs to 14 residues. This chain's CDR3 is CASSALAGVETQYF. CDR3 in DNA: TGTGCCAGCAGTGCCCTAGCGGGAGTTGAGACCCAGTACTTC.

This clonotype was recorded many times. The chain employs TRBV11-3 and TRBJ2-3; either TRBD1 or TRBD2 may supply D (5 bases each). Germline CDR1 and CDR2: SGHNT and YENEEA. Trimming removed 5 bases at V and 9 bases at J, with 15 bases between. CDR3 size: 13 residues. CDR3 nucleotide sequence: TGTGCCAGCAGCGTTTCCGGGGCTGAGACGCAGTATTTT. Translated: CASSVSGAETQYF. Complete variable domain (other parts from reference TRBV11-3 and TRBJ2-3): EAGVVQSPRYKIIEKKQPVAFWCNPISGHNTLYWYLQNLGQGPELLIRYENEEAVDDSQLPKDRFSAERLKGVDSTLKIQPAELGDSAVYLCASSVSGAETQYFGPGTRLTVL.

This clonotype was seen ten or more times. The chain is built from TRBV6-1 and TRBJ2-6; either TRBD1 or TRBD2 may supply D (5 bases each). The CDR3 has 15 amino acids. V gave up 6 bases and J gave up 0 bases, with 9 bases separating them. Germline CDR1 MNHNS, CDR2 SASEGT. CDR3 bases: TGTGCCAGCAGAACGGGGCACTCTGGGGCCAACGTCCTGACTTTC. This translates into CASRTGHSGANVLTF.

This clonotype has only a few counts. A much larger clone lies a single base off, so this may be a read error. The CDR3 does not close with the conserved phenylalanine or tryptophan, likely indicating a read error. The chain links TRBV6-1 to TRBJ1-1, with a tentative D call TRBD1 (6 bases). This CDR3 comprises 15 residues. Germline lookup yields CDR1 MNHNS and CDR2 SASEGT. The V end lost 5 bases, the J end lost 2 bases, and 15 bases lay between the germline ends. Here the CDR3 DNA reads TGTGCCAGCAGTCACCCCCCGACAGGAAACACTGAAGCTTTCCTT. It codes for CASSHPPTGNTEAFL.

Ten or more counts support this clonotype. This chain's CDR3 is CASSQGGIRSYNEQFF. The CDR3 DNA reads as TGTGCCAGCAGCCAAGGGGGGATCCGCTCCTACAATGAGCAGTTCTTC. The chain links TRBV3-1 to TRBJ2-1; perhaps D is TRBD1 or TRBD2 (5 bases each). The CDR3 loop spans 16 amino acids. Deletions cut 1 base from V and 0 bases from J, with 10 bases between. Germline V gene sequence: CDR1 LGHDT, CDR2 YNNKEL (reference sequence).

This clonotype was counted between two and nine times. This chain connects TRBV6-1 to TRBJ1-2; TRBD1 matches at 7 bases. Trimming removed 5 bases from V and 12 bases from J; junction bases left unmatched: 6. The CDR3 is 11 residues long. Germline values: CDR1 MNHNS, CDR2 SASEGT. This CDR3 is CASSLTGVHTF. As DNA, the CDR3 is TGTGCCAGCAGTTTAACAGGGGTTCACACCTTC.

A remark on this clonotype: A single base separates this from a much larger clone, so it may be a read error. The chain links TRBV7-9 to TRBJ1-5; TRBD1 matches 8 bases. Germline lookup yields CDR1 SEHNR and CDR2 FQNEAQ (reference sequence). The J segment lost 6 bases and the V segment lost 6 bases, leaving 16 bases of the junction unmatched. There are 17 residues in the CDR3. CDR3 loop: CASSSTRTGPVLQPQHF. DNA for the CDR3: TGTGCCAGCAGTTCTACCAGGACAGGGCCGGTACTTCAGCCCCAGCATTTT.

This clonotype was detected ten times or more. This chain joins TRBV6-1 and TRBJ1-1; D might be TRBD1 (5 bases). Between the trimmed V and J ends, which lost 4 bases and 7 bases, there was a span of 10 bases. Germline values: CDR1 MNHNS, CDR2 SASEGT. The CDR3 is 12 amino acids. The CDR3 reads CASSVRDDEAFF. In DNA form, the CDR3 reads TGTGCCAGCAGTGTGAGGGACGATGAAGCTTTCTTT.

This clonotype was seen ten or more times. The CDR3 loop is CASSAKGHPNYGYTF. The CDR3, as DNA: TGTGCCAGCAGCGCGAAAGGACATCCTAACTATGGCTACACCTTC. The J gene is TRBJ1-2, the V gene TRBV13, with TRBD1 as a possible D gene (5 bases). The CDR3 is 15 amino acids. Germline CDR1 reads PRHDT; CDR2 reads FYEKMQ (reference sequence). The V and J ends lost 5 bases and 0 bases respectively, with 13 bases between them.

In regard to this clonotype: A read error may account for a junction end that differs from germline. The chain couples TRBV19 to TRBJ2-5; TRBD2 agrees at 8 bases. CDR1 LNHDA and CDR2 SQIVND come from the germline V gene (reference sequence). This CDR3 is 17 amino acids long. Here the CDR3 reads CASSIALSGRWYETQYF. The CDR3 bases are TGTGCCAGCAGTATAGCCCTGAGCGGGAGATGGTATGAGACCCAGTACTTC.

The table lists this clonotype with many counts. V and J are TRBV12-3 or TRBV12-4 and TRBJ1-2; D is perhaps TRBD1 (5 bases). With 8 bases removed from V and 6 bases from J, the gap between germline ends came to 13 bases. The CDR3 sequence is 12 residues long. The CDR3 reads CASWEGIDGYTF. For the CDR3, the DNA is TGTGCCAGCTGGGAGGGGATTGATGGCTACACCTTC.